The 18 T cell receptor beta chains given below trace back to one sample, sequenced in a study of blood T cell repertoires in COVID-19. Generated by immunoSEQ multiplex PCR, the TCRdb table keeps only in-frame clones and is missing some. Counted here are 130,000 to 150,000 clones, around nine tenths occurring once; the ten biggest clones make up about 2.5%. Sequenced material: peripheral blood. The receptors stem from a human donor in a cohort sampled during active COVID-19.

V gene TRBV28 combines with J gene TRBJ1-5; possibly TRBD1 for D (5 bases). The V end was cut by 7 bases, the J end by 3 bases, with 13 bases between. CDR1 is MDHEN, CDR2 SYDVKM, per germline. The CDR3 totals 14 residues. The CDR3 nucleotides read TGTGCCAGCATAAGGGCAGGGATCAATCAGCCCCAGCATTTT. This translates into CASIRAGINQPQHF.

This rearrangement joins TRBV6-5 to TRBJ1-2; D ambiguous. The CDR3 is 16 residues long. Per the germline V gene, CDR1 is MNHEY and CDR2 is SVGAGI. Trimming removed 2 bases at V and 0 bases at J, with 13 bases between. For the CDR3, the DNA is TGTGCCAGCAGTTACATGTTTGGAGGAGCTAACTATGGCTACACCTTC. Translating it yields CASSYMFGGANYGYTF.

The genes are TRBV4-1 and TRBJ2-5; TRBD1 aligns across 10 bases. CDR3 length: 14 residues. After removal of 1 base from V and 7 bases from J, the junction contained 3 bases not matched to a gene. Germline loops: CDR1 MGHRA, CDR2 YSYEKL. The DNA of the CDR3 is TGCGCCAGCAGCCAAGGACAGGGGGCTTTGACCCAGTACTTC. It specifies CASSQGQGALTQYF.

This clone was counted a single time. The rearrangement joins TRBV4-3 to TRBJ2-2; 11 bases fit TRBD2. Trimming cost V 8 bases and J 3 bases; bases outside gene matches: 20. The CDR3 covers 20 residues. Germline-derived CDR1 and CDR2 are LGHNA and YSLEER. In DNA form, the CDR3 reads TGCGCCAGCCGGAAGGGGTCTCTAGCGGGGGGCATCGTCCACACCGGGGAGCTGTTTTTT. Translated, it gives CASRKGSLAGGIVHTGELFF.

The CDR3 DNA sequence: TGTGCCAGCAGCCGGAACCGGGGATCTTACAATGAGCAGTTCTTC. This codes for CASSRNRGSYNEQFF. The V and J genes are TRBV3-1 (or the pseudogene TRBV3-2) and TRBJ2-1, with D perhaps matching TRBD2 (5 bases). This CDR3 comprises 15 residues. CDR1 and CDR2 from the germline V gene are LGHDT and YNNKEL (reference sequence). Trimming took off 4 bases at V and 4 bases at J, with 14 bases between the two ends.

The CDR3 bases are TGTGCCAGCAGCGTAGGTGCCAGGGGCCAGATTTCATACGGCTACACCTTC. Encoded protein: CASSVGARGQISYGYTF. The chain uses TRBV9 and TRBJ1-2; D is perhaps TRBD1 (6 bases). Germline loops: CDR1 SGDLS, CDR2 YYNGEE. The germline V and J ends were trimmed by 0 bases and 8 bases, with 23 bases remaining between them. The CDR3 is 17 amino acids.

This rearrangement joins TRBV18 to TRBJ2-4; D might be TRBD2 (6 bases). This CDR3 spans 17 amino acids. The germline CDR1 and CDR2 sequences are KGHSH and LQKENI. Trimming took 0 bases from V and 4 from J, leaving 16 bases between them. The CDR3 sequence is CASSPPLGGPTKNIQYF. CDR3 DNA: TGTGCCAGCTCACCACCGTTGGGGGGACCAACTAAAAACATTCAGTACTTC.

The chain carries TRBV6-2 or TRBV6-3 and TRBJ2-5; 10 bases fit TRBD2. This CDR3 spans 18 amino acids. Trimming took 4 bases from V and 4 from J; bases not matched to a gene: 15. The germline gives CDR1 MNHEY, CDR2 SVGEGT. This chain's CDR3 is CASSSPRAGGPDGETQYF. The CDR3 DNA reads as TGTGCCAGCAGTTCCCCTAGAGCGGGGGGGCCCGATGGAGAGACCCAGTACTTC.

The table lists this clone with a count of one. The V gene is TRBV11-2, the J gene TRBJ2-5; 8 bases agree with TRBD2. J lost 5 bases, V lost 2 bases, and 4 bases had no gene match. The CDR3 is 14 amino acids. Looked up from germline, CDR1 is SGHAT and CDR2 is FQNNGV. The CDR3 region has the DNA TGTGCCAGCAGCTTAAGCGGGGGAGTCGAGACCCAGTACTTC. It codes for CASSLSGGVETQYF.

Points on this clone: The junction departs from germline at one end; a sequencing error may be responsible. V and J are TRBV14 and TRBJ1-6; 8 bases line up with TRBD1. Germline values: CDR1 SGHDN, CDR2 FVKESK. This CDR3 region has 14 residues. The CDR3 DNA sequence: TGTGCCAGCAGCAAAGACAGGGGCTATTCACCCCTCCACTTT. This sequence encodes CASSKDRGYSPLHF.

This chain links TRBV7-3 with TRBJ1-1; 12 bases agree with TRBD1. Germline V gene data show CDR1 as SGHTA and CDR2 as FQGTGA. This CDR3 contains 15 residues. The V gene end was trimmed by 5 bases and the J gene end by 11 bases; junction bases not matched to a gene: 12. The CDR3 DNA reads TGTGCCAGCAGCAAGTCGGGACAGGGGGCTGGACCGGCTTTCTTT. Translation: CASSKSGQGAGPAFF.

The chain couples TRBV27 to TRBJ1-2, with 9 nucleotides matching TRBD1. The germline V gene encodes CDR1 MNHEY and CDR2 SMNVEV (reference sequence). V was pared by 6 bases and J by 8 bases, with 7 bases of the junction left unmatched. The CDR3 is 13 amino acids. This CDR3 reads CASREQGAGGYTF. The CDR3 DNA reads TGTGCCAGCAGGGAACAGGGGGCGGGGGGCTACACCTTC.

The chain carries TRBV6-5 and TRBJ1-5; a possible D gene is TRBD1 (6 bases). Germline values: CDR1 MNHEY, CDR2 SVGAGI. The V and J ends lost 6 bases and 3 bases respectively, with 15 bases between them. The CDR3 runs to 15 residues. CDR3 nucleotides: TGTGCCAGCAGCTGGGACATTTCCTCCAATCAGCCCCAGCATTTT. Amino acid sequence: CASSWDISSNQPQHF.

This chain uses TRBV19 with TRBJ1-1; D is uncertain. Germline V lookup: CDR1 LNHDA, CDR2 SQIVND (reference sequence). Trimming took off 3 bases at V and 3 bases at J, with 11 bases between the two ends. The CDR3 is made up of 14 amino acids. CDR3 sequence: CASSINGGYTEAFF. CDR3 bases: TGTGCCAGTAGTATCAATGGAGGTTACACTGAAGCTTTCTTT.

In its sample, this clone was seen a few times. This chain joins TRBV7-9 and TRBJ2-2; a weak D match, TRBD1 (5 bases). V lost 1 base and J 7 bases, leaving 7 bases between the germline ends. Germline loops: CDR1 SEHNR, CDR2 FQNEAQ (reference sequence). This CDR3 is built from 13 residues. This CDR3 reads CASSLGGLGELFF. CDR3 in DNA: TGTGCCAGCAGCTTAGGGGGCCTCGGGGAGCTGTTTTTT.

The gene calls are TRBV7-2 and TRBJ1-2, with a weak D call TRBD1 (5 bases). The CDR3 sequence is 15 residues long. V was clipped by 1 base and J by 5 bases, with 14 bases between them. Germline V gene lookup returns CDR1 SGHTA and CDR2 FQGNSA. CDR3 in amino acids: CASSLDGGERYGYTF. DNA of the CDR3: TGTGCCAGCAGCTTAGATGGAGGGGAGAGGTATGGCTACACCTTC.

V gene TRBV6-2 or TRBV6-3 combines with J gene TRBJ1-2, with 9 bases lining up with TRBD1. V gave up 6 bases and J gave up 5 bases; unmatched junction bases: 13. Germline V lookup: CDR1 MNHEY, CDR2 SVGEGT. This CDR3 has 16 residues. CDR3 sequence reads: CASSPIRSGQGYGYTF. CDR3 DNA sequence: TGTGCCAGCAGCCCGATCCGGTCGGGACAGGGTTATGGCTACACCTTC.

The chain uses TRBV28 and TRBJ2-2, with TRBD2 matching over 7 bases. The CDR3 has 15 amino acids. The J segment lost 3 bases and the V segment lost 6 bases, leaving 7 bases of the junction unmatched. Germline values: CDR1 MDHEN, CDR2 SYDVKM. CDR3 DNA sequence: TGTGCCAGCAGGGTAGCGGGTCCAGACACCGGGGAGCTGTTTTTT. Its translation: CASRVAGPDTGELFF.